These T cell receptor beta chains were read from a single sample in a study of shared clonotypes between healthy human individuals. Using immunoSEQ multiplex PCR, the repertoire was profiled, and TCRdb retains in-frame clones only, with some absent. The sample has about 1.1 million clones, approximately 80% seen once. The specimen was memory CD4+ T cells from PBMCs. All receptors come from a man aged 18 to 35 in good health. Some clones in this sample may be carry-over from other donors' samples. Both conserved end residues are part of each CDR3. The D gene is left open where the match is weak. A clone size is listed for some rows: how often the clone was seen (once, few, many), or a class if it is expanded.

J gene,clone size,V gene,D gene,CDR3 protein,CDR3 DNA
TRBJ2-3,-,TRBV5-4,TRBD1,CASRQGQGASDTQYF,TGTGCCAGCAGACAGGGACAGGGGGCCTCAGATACGCAGTATTTT
TRBJ2-5,few,TRBV6-1,-,CASSEAPIAQETQYF,TGTGCCAGCAGTGAAGCGCCGATAGCGCAAGAGACCCAGTACTTC
TRBJ1-5,-,TRBV2,-,CASSERSGGSNQPQHF,TGTGCCAGCAGTGAAAGGAGCGGGGGTAGCAATCAGCCCCAGCATTTT
TRBJ1-1,-,TRBV5-1,TRBD1,CASSLAGQGSGTEAFF,TGCGCCAGCAGCTTGGCAGGACAGGGGAGTGGCACTGAAGCTTTCTTT
TRBJ2-3,-,TRBV6-1,-,CASSLGSLEADTQYF,TGTGCCAGCAGTCTTGGTAGTCTTGAAGCAGATACGCAGTATTTT
TRBJ2-1,-,TRBV11-2,TRBD2,CASSLTSGREREQFF,TGTGCCAGCAGCTTAACTAGCGGGAGAGAGCGTGAGCAGTTCTTC
TRBJ2-7,once,TRBV18,TRBD1,CASSQGAGTYEQYF,TGTGCCAGCTCTCAGGGGGCAGGGACTTACGAGCAGTACTTC
TRBJ2-5,-,TRBV6-5,-,CASSYSGGVRGETQYF,TGTGCCAGCAGTTACTCTGGAGGGGTCCGGGGGGAGACCCAGTACTTC
TRBJ2-1,-,TRBV7-9,TRBD2,CASKRASGYSSSYNEQFF,TGTGCCAGCAAACGGGCTAGCGGGTATTCCAGCTCCTACAATGAGCAGTTCTTC
TRBJ2-7,-,TRBV29-1,TRBD2,CSVALMRGGTYEQYF,TGCAGCGTTGCTCTGATGCGGGGGGGCACCTACGAGCAATACTTC
TRBJ1-2,-,TRBV5-6,TRBD1,CASSTGTGRANYGYTF,TGTGCCAGCAGCACAGGGACAGGGCGGGCTAACTATGGCTACACCTTC
TRBJ2-3,-,TRBV2,TRBD2,CAGSLAGGSDTQYF,TGTGCCGGCTCACTAGCGGGAGGCTCAGATACGCAGTATTTT
TRBJ2-1,-,TRBV15,TRBD2,CATSRGSGRDNEQFF,TGTGCCACCAGCAGAGGGTCAGGGAGGGACAATGAGCAGTTCTTC
TRBJ1-2,-,TRBV28,TRBD1,CASSLPRGYGYTF,TGTGCCAGCAGTTTACCCAGGGGGTATGGCTACACCTTC
TRBJ1-2,-,TRBV19,-,CASSSASFNYGYTF,TGTGCCAGTAGTAGCGCAAGTTTTAACTATGGCTACACCTTC
TRBJ2-7,-,TRBV7-9,-,CASSLRISYEQYF,TGTGCCAGCAGCTTGCGGATCTCCTACGAGCAGTACTTC
TRBJ2-5,-,TRBV6-6,-,CASSASRVNQETQYF,TGTGCCAGCAGTGCTAGCCGCGTGAACCAAGAGACCCAGTACTTC
TRBJ2-2,-,TRBV14,-,CASSQGGSRVLFF,TGTGCCAGCAGCCAAGGGGGTTCCCGAGTGCTGTTTTTT
TRBJ1-5,-,TRBV6-1,TRBD1,CASSEDRYSNQPQHF,TGTGCCAGCAGTGAGGACAGGTATAGCAATCAGCCCCAGCATTTT
TRBJ1-1,-,TRBV7-9,-,CASSSGGGHAEAFF,TGTGCCAGCAGCTCAGGAGGGGGACATGCTGAAGCTTTCTTT
TRBJ1-2,-,TRBV30,-,CAWSVNRNYGYTF,TGTGCCTGGAGTGTAAACCGGAACTATGGCTACACCTTC
TRBJ2-1,-,TRBV5-4,TRBD2,CASSLSGGGFNEQFF,TGTGCCAGCAGCTTGTCGGGCGGGGGATTCAATGAGCAGTTCTTC
TRBJ2-7,-,TRBV5-1,-,CASSLKITGNYEQYF,TGCGCCAGCAGCTTGAAAATTACAGGAAACTACGAGCAGTACTTC
TRBJ1-2,few,TRBV21-1,-,CASRPPGANYGYTF,TGTGCCAGCCGCCCCCCGGGGGCGAACTATGGCTACACCTTC
TRBJ2-1,-,TRBV6-6,TRBD2,CASTGISGNNYNEQFF,TGTGCCAGCACCGGAATTAGCGGGAACAACTACAATGAGCAGTTCTTC
TRBJ2-3,few,TRBV9,-,CASSVAPAGTDTQYF,TGTGCCAGCAGCGTAGCCCCAGCTGGCACAGATACGCAGTATTTT
TRBJ2-2,few,TRBV30,-,CAWSRGDTGELFF,TGTGCCTGGAGCAGGGGGGACACCGGGGAGCTGTTTTTT
TRBJ1-5,-,TRBV2,-,CASSPTRVSGNQPQHF,TGTGCCAGCAGTCCGACGCGTGTGAGCGGCAATCAGCCCCAGCATTTT
TRBJ1-3,-,TRBV5-6,TRBD1,CASSSPGQGENTIYF,TGTGCCAGCAGCTCCCCGGGACAGGGTGAAAACACCATATATTTT
TRBJ2-1,once,TRBV5-1,-,CASSPGPSYNEQFF,TGCGCCAGCAGCCCCGGGCCCTCCTACAATGAGCAGTTCTTC
TRBJ1-5,few,TRBV7-9,-,CASTQWEGPGINQPQHF,TGTGCCAGCACCCAATGGGAGGGACCAGGGATCAATCAGCCCCAGCATTTT
TRBJ2-3,-,TRBV5-1,-,CASSFQGITDTQYF,TGCGCCAGCAGCTTCCAGGGTATCACAGATACGCAGTATTTT
TRBJ2-3,-,TRBV12-2,-,CASRRADFQRTDTQYF,TGTGCAAGTCGCAGGGCCGACTTTCAGCGCACAGATACGCAGTATTTT
TRBJ2-3,-,TRBV5-5,-,CASSLQTSGGVRGDTQYF,TGTGCCAGCAGCTTACAAACCTCCGGCGGGGTACGGGGAGATACGCAGTATTTT
TRBJ1-4,-,TRBV28,-,CASSRQYGPEKLFF,TGTGCCAGCAGCCGACAGTATGGGCCTGAAAAACTGTTTTTT
TRBJ2-2,-,TRBV7-3,-,CASSWQGGRNTGELFF,TGTGCCAGCAGCTGGCAAGGAGGGAGGAACACCGGGGAGCTGTTTTTT
TRBJ2-2,-,TRBV11-1,TRBD1,CASRDRGNTGELFF,TGTGCCAGCCGGGACAGGGGGAACACCGGGGAGCTGTTTTTT
TRBJ2-7,-,TRBV5-1,TRBD2,CASSYAGGGGPYEQYF,TGCGCCAGCAGCTACGCCGGTGGGGGAGGGCCCTACGAGCAGTACTTC
TRBJ2-7,-,TRBV10-3,TRBD2,CAISLSGSDDEQYF,TGTGCCATCAGTCTTAGCGGGAGTGACGACGAGCAGTACTTC
TRBJ2-3,-,TRBV5-1,TRBD1,CASTFPQGDTQYF,TGCGCCAGCACCTTCCCACAGGGGGATACGCAGTATTTT
TRBJ2-1,-,TRBV7-3,TRBD2,CASSPTSGANNEQFF,TGTGCCAGCAGCCCCACTAGCGGGGCAAACAATGAGCAGTTCTTC
TRBJ2-7,-,TRBV5-6,TRBD1,CASSDSGQYYEQYF,TGTGCCAGCAGCGACTCGGGACAGTACTACGAGCAGTACTTC
TRBJ1-3,-,TRBV7-8,-,CASSERDTIYF,TGTGCCAGCAGCGAGAGAGACACCATATATTTT
TRBJ1-2,-,TRBV5-6,-,CASSLGGRNYGYTF,TGTGCCAGCAGCTTGGGAGGCCGTAACTATGGCTACACCTTC
TRBJ1-2,many,TRBV6-1,-,CASSEGVLTRGGYTF,TGTGCCAGCAGTGAAGGGGTCTTGACGCGGGGTGGCTACACCTTC
TRBJ1-1,-,TRBV30,-,CACHTRTTEAFF,TGTGCCTGTCACACCCGAACCACTGAAGCTTTCTTT
TRBJ1-2,-,TRBV27,TRBD1,CASSSWETGGGYTF,TGTGCCAGCAGTTCATGGGAGACAGGGGGTGGCTACACCTTC
TRBJ1-2,-,TRBV29-1,-,CSVESAGSAEGSYGYTF,TGCAGCGTTGAGAGCGCCGGGTCGGCGGAAGGTAGCTATGGCTACACCTTC
TRBJ2-2,-,TRBV19,-,CASSIAGRGQLFF,TGTGCCAGTAGTATAGCTGGGAGGGGGCAGCTGTTTTTT
TRBJ2-2,-,TRBV2,TRBD2,CASAGTSGSTGELFF,TGTGCCAGCGCCGGGACTAGCGGGAGCACCGGGGAGCTGTTTTTT